This T cell receptor (beta chain) derives from a study of T cells after yellow fever vaccination. General observations from the study: CD4 and CD8 compartments shared a small share of clonotypes, likely from convergent recombination. Clones that expanded after primary vaccination mostly reappeared after the booster (around 96% CD4, 88% CD8). Researchers report a weaker secondary response that nonetheless peaked faster, day 5 versus 15.

V was trimmed by 3 bases and J by 3 bases, leaving 11 bases between them. The length of the CDR3 is 15 residues. Germline lookup yields CDR1 MDHEN and CDR2 SYDVKM. Researchers made TCR cDNA using 5'RACE template switching, and this step added a universal primer site and UMIs. TCRdb ran MiXCR on the 5' RACE reads and lists one entry per CDR3 protein. The profile shows hundreds of thousands of distinct CDR3 sequences, about 19% of them singletons. This clonotype was recorded a few times. The antigen is undetermined. This specimen was PBMCs, taken before the yellow fever booster vaccination. This clonotype originated in a man aged 18 to 30 who received the YFV17D yellow fever vaccine. The rearrangement links TRBV28 to TRBJ2-2; perhaps TRBD1 as D (6 bases). The CDR3 region has the DNA TGTGCCAGCAGTTTTCAGGGGCGGGACACCGGGGAGCTGTTTTTT. Translated: CASSFQGRDTGELFF.